One and the same sample provided the 29 T cell receptor beta chains below, sequenced in a study of blood T cells in healthy people across ages. The second PCR ran about 6 to 12 cycles with a sample-barcoded 5' primer and J-beta primers. Via MiXCR, TCRdb re-called the 5' RACE reads, giving one row per CDR3 protein. The sample consists of 1.5 million or so distinct CDR3 sequences, approximately 39% of them appearing once. Input material: blood. The source is a woman in her late teens or twenties in good health.

This chain connects TRBV20-1 to TRBJ1-5; D not resolved. CDR1 and CDR2 (germline): DFQATT, SNEGSKA (reference sequence). This CDR3 comprises 14 residues. The V end lost 0 bases, the J end lost 1 base, and 7 bases lay between the germline ends. The CDR3 spells CSAREGKSNQPQHF. The CDR3 bases are TGCAGTGCTAGAGAGGGGAAGAGCAATCAGCCCCAGCATTTT.

The chain couples TRBV2 to TRBJ2-3; TRBD2 is a possible D gene (5 bases). Per germline, CDR1 SNHLY and CDR2 FYNNEI. V was pared by 1 base and J by 1 base, with 6 bases between. The CDR3 consists of 14 residues. CDR3 nucleotides: TGTGCCAGCAGTGAAGTCGGGGGCACAGATACGCAGTATTTT. As protein: CASSEVGGTDTQYF.

The chain is built from TRBV6-2 or TRBV6-3 and TRBJ2-1, with D perhaps matching TRBD2 (6 bases). This CDR3 is built from 14 residues. The V gene's germline CDR1 is MNHEY and CDR2 SVGEGT. Trimming removed 6 bases at V and 1 base at J, with 10 bases between. DNA of the CDR3: TGTGCCAGCAGAGAGCGGGTTTCCTACAATGAGCAGTTCTTC. Residues: CASRERVSYNEQFF.

The count of this clonotype is one. The chain recombines TRBV6-2 or TRBV6-3 with TRBJ1-1; no clear D. V lost 6 bases, J lost 7 bases, and 9 bases lay in between. The CDR3 contains 11 residues. The germline gives CDR1 MNHEY, CDR2 SVGEGT. In DNA form, the CDR3 reads TGTGCCAGCAGAGTGAGGAGTGAAGCTTTCTTT. It translates to CASRVRSEAFF.

The chain combines TRBV3-1 with TRBJ2-1, with 12 bases identical to TRBD2. Germline loops: CDR1 LGHDT, CDR2 YNNKEL (reference sequence). Losses at the gene ends were 2 bases for V and 4 bases for J; bases not matched to a gene: 3. CDR3 size: 16 residues. The CDR3 nucleotides read TGTGCCAGCAGCCAACTGACTAGCGGGGGATACAATGAGCAGTTCTTC. Translated: CASSQLTSGGYNEQFF.

The chain combines TRBV6-5 with TRBJ2-1; 9 nucleotides align to TRBD1. J gave up 3 bases and V 7 bases, and 7 bases lay outside the gene matches. This CDR3 contains 15 residues. Looked up from germline, CDR1 is MNHEY and CDR2 is SVGAGI. CDR3 bases: TGTGCCAGCAAAAGAACAGGGGGCGACTACAATGAGCAGTTCTTC. Residues: CASKRTGGDYNEQFF.

The chain has TRBV12-3 or TRBV12-4 and TRBJ2-4; 9 bases align to TRBD1. This CDR3 region has 17 residues. Losses at the gene ends were 6 bases for V and 1 base for J; bases not matched to a gene: 10. Here the CDR3 DNA reads TGTGCCAGCAGCAGGCCACAGGGGGCTTTGGCCAAAAACATTCAGTACTTC. It codes for CASSRPQGALAKNIQYF.

This clonotype has just a few counts. This chain links TRBV20-1 with TRBJ2-5; D is ambiguous. Trimming shortened V by 1 base and J by 4 bases, and 4 bases separated the two germline ends. Germline CDR1 and CDR2: DFQATT and SNEGSKA (reference sequence). The CDR3 runs 11 residues. The chain's CDR3 is CSARVRETQYF. The CDR3 DNA is TGCAGTGCTAGAGTTAGAGAGACCCAGTACTTC.

This clonotype was detected a few times. The chain couples TRBV29-1 to TRBJ2-3, with 7 nucleotides matching TRBD2. This CDR3 spans 14 amino acids. Losses at the gene ends were 0 bases for V and 3 bases for J; bases not matched to a gene: 3. In germline, CDR1 is SQVTM, CDR2 ANQGSEA. CDR3 sequence: CSVEDGGRTDTQYF. The CDR3 region has the DNA TGCAGCGTTGAAGACGGCGGGAGAACAGATACGCAGTATTTT.

There are a few counts of this clonotype. The chain combines TRBV11-2 with TRBJ1-2, with 7 positions matching TRBD1. Per germline, CDR1 SGHAT and CDR2 FQNNGV. Trimming cost V 4 bases and J 7 bases; bases outside gene matches: 9. The CDR3 extends over 14 amino acids. The CDR3 region is CASSSNQGGGGYTF. CDR3 in DNA: TGTGCCAGCAGCTCAAACCAGGGGGGAGGTGGCTACACCTTC.

J is TRBJ2-7 and V is TRBV7-2, with 12 bases identical to TRBD2. Trimming removed 1 base from V and 7 bases from J; junction bases left unmatched: 8. CDR1 SGHTA and CDR2 FQGNSA come from the germline V gene. The CDR3 spans 16 residues. The CDR3 DNA sequence: TGTGCCAGCAGCTTAGTTGCTAGCGGGGGGGCGGGTGAGCAGTACTTC. Protein product: CASSLVASGGAGEQYF. The whole variable domain, remainder taken from reference TRBV7-2 and TRBJ2-7, is GAGVSQSPSNKVTEKGKDVELRCDPISGHTALYWYRQSLGQGLEFLIYFQGNSAPDKSGLPSDRFSAERTGGSVSTLTIQRTQQEDSAVYLCASSLVASGGAGEQYFGPGTRLTVT.

The chain combines TRBV5-1 with TRBJ1-1; 9 bases map to TRBD1. CDR1 and CDR2 from the germline V gene are SGHRS and YFSETQ. Germline trimming cut 1 base from V and 0 bases from J; bases unmatched to any gene: 7. The CDR3 length is 17 residues. In DNA, the CDR3 is TGCGCCAGCAGCTTGACCGAGACAGGGGGTATGAACACTGAAGCTTTCTTT. This gives the protein CASSLTETGGMNTEAFF.

This clonotype was observed a handful of times. This chain joins TRBV2 and TRBJ2-3; 10 bases line up with TRBD2. The CDR3 contains 19 residues. Germline values: CDR1 SNHLY, CDR2 FYNNEI. With V trimmed by 6 bases and J by 2 bases, 17 bases remained unmatched. The CDR3 here is CASSRTGTSAIPVTDTQYF. Written as DNA, the CDR3 is TGTGCCAGCAGCCGTACCGGGACTAGCGCTATTCCAGTCACAGATACGCAGTATTTT.

In this sample, this clonotype turned up many times. V usage is TRBV7-8 and J usage is TRBJ2-3, with D possibly called TRBD1 or TRBD2 (5 bases each). The CDR3 sequence is 16 residues long. The V end was cut by 2 bases, the J end by 5 bases, with 17 bases between. Germline loops: CDR1 SGHVS, CDR2 FQNEAQ. CDR3 protein: CASSLLARGAVDTQYF. The DNA of the CDR3 is TGTGCCAGCAGCTTATTAGCGAGAGGGGCTGTAGATACGCAGTATTTT.

CDR3 nucleotides: TGCAGCGTTGAAGTGCTTGCGGGAGTTCCCAATGAGCAGTTCTTC. It encodes CSVEVLAGVPNEQFF. The V gene is TRBV29-1, the J gene TRBJ2-1; 7 bases are a match to TRBD2. CDR3 length equals 15 residues. Germline V gene sequence: CDR1 SQVTM, CDR2 ANQGSEA. V gave up 1 base and J gave up 6 bases; unmatched junction bases: 9.

A few counts support this clonotype. The J gene is TRBJ2-5, the V gene TRBV29-1; D perhaps matches TRBD2 (5 bases). Germline V gene data show CDR1 as SQVTM and CDR2 as ANQGSEA. V was pared by 7 bases and J by 5 bases, with 17 bases between. This CDR3 is built from 13 residues. The CDR3 region has the DNA TGCAGCGCATTGGAGGTACGCCAGGAGACCCAGTACTTC. Its translation is CSALEVRQETQYF.

This clonotype appeared a few times. The chain is built from TRBV7-2 and TRBJ2-5, with a tentative D call TRBD2 (5 bases). CDR3 length: 14 residues. Germline V CDR1 and CDR2: SGHTA, FQGNSA. V was shortened by 4 bases and J by 2 bases, with 11 bases between the two germline ends. CDR3 in DNA: TGTGCCAGCAGCTCCGCCGGGATACAAGAGACCCAGTACTTC. Amino acid sequence: CASSSAGIQETQYF.

This clonotype has ten or more counts. The CDR3 nucleotides are TGTGCCAGCAGCTTAGCTAGCGGTCTGGGCGAGCAGTACTTC. It codes for CASSLASGLGEQYF. The rearrangement links TRBV7-2 to TRBJ2-7; possible D gene TRBD2, 6 bases. Germline CDR1 reads SGHTA; CDR2 reads FQGNSA. Trimming took off 0 bases at V and 6 bases at J, with 12 bases between the two ends. The CDR3 length is 14 residues.

The chain is built from TRBV29-1 and TRBJ1-1, with 12 nucleotides matching TRBD1. This CDR3 is built from 15 residues. From germline, CDR1 is SQVTM and CDR2 ANQGSEA. V lost 3 bases, J lost 4 bases, and 6 bases stayed unmatched. DNA for the CDR3: TGCAGCGTTGAGGGGACAGGGGGCTTTCGCACTGAAGCTTTCTTT. Amino acid sequence: CSVEGTGGFRTEAFF.

The rearrangement links TRBV7-2 to TRBJ2-2; 11 bases are shared with TRBD2. CDR1 SGHTA and CDR2 FQGNSA come from the germline V gene. CDR3 size: 19 residues. Trimming took 5 bases from V and 7 from J; bases not matched to a gene: 18. The DNA of the CDR3 is TGTGCCAGCAGCCGCCCATTCCCGACTAGCGGGGATTGGGTCGGGGAGCTGTTTTTT. The encoded protein is CASSRPFPTSGDWVGELFF.

The rearrangement uses TRBV14 and TRBJ2-3; D not resolved. V lost 1 base, J lost 10 bases, and 15 bases lay in between. Germline V lookup: CDR1 SGHDN, CDR2 FVKESK. CDR3 length equals 14 residues. DNA for the CDR3: TGTGCCAGCAGCCAAGGTTTAACGGGTCATGCGCAGTATTTT. This gives the protein CASSQGLTGHAQYF.

The chain uses TRBV20-1 and TRBJ1-5; D unclear. Trimming took off 3 bases at V and 0 bases at J, with 9 bases between the two ends. The CDR3 is 14 residues long. Per the germline V gene, CDR1 is DFQATT and CDR2 is SNEGSKA (reference sequence). The DNA for the CDR3 is TGCAGTGCTAGTGACATTCTTAGCAATCAGCCCCAGCATTTT. It yields the protein CSASDILSNQPQHF.

This clonotype appeared a single time. The J gene is TRBJ1-5, the V gene TRBV3-1, with D perhaps TRBD1 (5 bases). The CDR3 has 15 amino acids. Trimming removed 0 bases at V and 4 bases at J, with 10 bases between. CDR1 is LGHDT, CDR2 YNNKEL, per germline (reference sequence). CDR3 sequence: CASSQDMGENQPQHF. CDR3 nucleotide sequence: TGTGCCAGCAGCCAAGACATGGGGGAGAATCAGCCCCAGCATTTT.

The CDR3 here is CASSALLAGAPDTQYF. CDR3 nucleotides: TGTGCCAGCAGCGCTTTGCTAGCGGGAGCCCCAGATACGCAGTATTTT. The chain links TRBV7-9 to TRBJ2-3; TRBD2 matches 10 bases. Germline V gives CDR1 SEHNR, CDR2 FQNEAQ (reference sequence). CDR3 length equals 16 residues. Trimming at V came to 5 bases and at J to 4 bases, leaving 9 bases not matched to a gene.

The rearrangement joins TRBV14 to TRBJ2-2; D may correspond to TRBD1 or TRBD2 (6 bases each). V was pared by 3 bases and J by 1 base, with 12 bases between. The CDR3 is 16 amino acids. CDR1 and CDR2 (germline): SGHDN, FVKESK. The CDR3 loop is CASSQQGRWNTGELFF. The CDR3 nucleotides read TGTGCCAGCAGCCAGCAGGGGAGGTGGAACACCGGGGAGCTGTTTTTT.

This clonotype was seen a few times. The V and J genes are TRBV6-2 or TRBV6-3 and TRBJ2-1; 9 nucleotides match TRBD2. This CDR3 region has 16 residues. After removal of 7 bases from V and 3 bases from J, the junction contained 10 bases not matched to a gene. Germline V gene lookup returns CDR1 MNHEY and CDR2 SVGEGT. The CDR3, as DNA: TGTGCCAGCACCCGAGGGGCGGGAGGGTACTACAATGAGCAGTTCTTC. The encoded protein is CASTRGAGGYYNEQFF.

This clonotype was seen a few times. V is TRBV6-6 and J is TRBJ2-7; TRBD1 matches 9 bases. Germline V lookup: CDR1 MNHNY, CDR2 SVGAGI (reference sequence). Germline trimming cut 6 bases from V and 10 bases from J; bases unmatched to any gene: 13. The length of the CDR3 is 14 residues. The CDR3 bases are TGTGCCAGCAGCCGAATAACAGGGGGCGGCACCCAGTACTTC. Translated: CASSRITGGGTQYF.

This clonotype was counted a single time. The genes are TRBV13 and TRBJ2-6; D unclear. CDR1 and CDR2 (germline): PRHDT, FYEKMQ (reference sequence). V was trimmed by 0 bases and J by 3 bases, leaving 12 bases between them. This CDR3 has 17 amino acids. In nucleotides, the CDR3 is TGTGCCAGCAGCTTAGGGATGTTGGTTGGTGGGGCCAACGTCCTGACTTTC. Its translation: CASSLGMLVGGANVLTF.

This clonotype occurred a few times. The J gene is TRBJ2-7, the V gene TRBV7-9; D possibly corresponds to TRBD1 (6 bases). CDR3 length equals 13 residues. Between the trimmed V and J ends, which lost 5 bases and 2 bases, there was a span of 10 bases. Germline V gene data show CDR1 as SEHNR and CDR2 as FQNEAQ (reference sequence). Here the CDR3 reads CASSMDSAYEQYF. CDR3 DNA: TGTGCCAGCAGCATGGACAGCGCCTACGAGCAGTACTTC.